Listed here are 15 T cell receptor beta chains from one sample, sequenced in a study of identical twins. TCRdb reprocessed the 5' RACE reads via MiXCR and lists one record per CDR3 protein. This table holds some 230,000 distinct CDR3 sequences, 6.5% found once. The same data also went into a second study, on T cells expressing NK-cell markers.

Sequenced: CD8+ T cells sorted from blood. The receptors here all came from a woman aged 18-30 years in good health.

Details on this clonotype: Relative to the germline gene, one junction end is altered; a read error may explain this. The rearrangement uses TRBV7-9 and TRBJ1-1, with TRBD1 as a possible D gene (6 bases). Germline V gene sequence: CDR1 SEHNR, CDR2 FQNEAQ (reference sequence). The CDR3 covers 12 residues. Here the CDR3 DNA reads TGTTCCAGCAGCCTCGACAGGTCCGTTGCTTTCTTT. The encoded protein is CSSSLDRSVAFF.

Ten or more counts support this clonotype. This chain connects TRBV4-3 to TRBJ2-1, with a weak D call TRBD2 (6 bases). Trimming removed 1 base from V and 6 bases from J, with 13 bases in between. Germline assignment: CDR1 LGHNA and CDR2 YSLEER. The CDR3 contains 15 residues. The CDR3: CASSQGTTRPNEQFF. CDR3 bases: TGCGCCAGCAGCCAAGGGACTACCCGGCCCAATGAGCAGTTCTTC.

The V gene is TRBV13, the J gene TRBJ2-1; TRBD1 is a possible D gene (6 bases). Germline CDR1 reads PRHDT; CDR2 reads FYEKMQ (reference sequence). V was cut by 0 bases and J by 7 bases, with 13 bases left in between. CDR3 length: 15 residues. DNA of the CDR3: TGTGCCAGCAGCTTAGGCACAGGGCTATCGAATGAGCAGTTCTTC. Its protein is CASSLGTGLSNEQFF.

This sequence joins TRBV20-1 and TRBJ2-7; 11 bases fit TRBD2. The V gene's germline CDR1 is DFQATT and CDR2 SNEGSKA (reference sequence). The ends lost 5 bases at V and 1 base at J; junction bases unmatched: 4. This CDR3 comprises 14 residues. The CDR3: CSADGTSGSYEQYF. The CDR3 DNA is TGCAGTGCTGATGGGACTAGCGGATCCTACGAGCAGTACTTC.

This clonotype was counted a few times. The chain couples TRBV20-1 to TRBJ2-3, with 15 positions matching TRBD2. The V gene end was trimmed by 6 bases and the J gene end by 8 bases; junction bases not matched to a gene: 12. In germline, CDR1 is DFQATT, CDR2 SNEGSKA (reference sequence). This CDR3 is 16 amino acids long. The DNA for the CDR3 is TGCAGTGCCTCACCCGGACTAGCGGGGGGGCTTAGTACGCAGTATTTT. Translated, it gives CSASPGLAGGLSTQYF.

This clonotype turned up a few times. The chain is built from TRBV27 and TRBJ2-7; D not certain. CDR1 is MNHEY and CDR2 is SMNVEV in the germline V gene (reference sequence). V lost 1 base, J lost 1 base, and 5 bases lay in between. This CDR3 spans 13 amino acids. In DNA, the CDR3 is TGTGCCAGCAGTTTATGGCCTTCCTACGAGCAGTACTTC. It codes for CASSLWPSYEQYF.

The V gene is TRBV10-3, the J gene TRBJ1-1, with D unclear. V shed 0 bases and J shed 4 bases, with 12 bases lying between them. This CDR3 is 15 amino acids long. The germline V gene encodes CDR1 ENHRY and CDR2 SYGVKD. The CDR3 bases are TGTGCCATCAGTGAGTCGGCGGGGTTAGGCACTGAAGCTTTCTTT. This encodes CAISESAGLGTEAFF.

This clonotype appeared many times. V and J are TRBV6-1 and TRBJ2-3; 11 nucleotides agree with TRBD1. CDR3 length: 15 residues. CDR1 MNHNS and CDR2 SASEGT come from the germline V gene. V lost 10 bases and J lost 3; bases outside the gene matches: 9. CDR3 residues: CATQRDRGVTDTQYF. The CDR3 DNA reads TGTGCCACACAGAGGGACAGGGGGGTGACAGATACGCAGTATTTT.

This clonotype was seen more than once but under ten times. The CDR3 here is CAIMREGLHEQYF. DNA of the CDR3: TGTGCCATCATGCGGGAGGGTCTCCACGAGCAGTACTTC. This rearrangement joins TRBV10-3 to TRBJ2-7, with 9 bases matching TRBD2. Germline V gene sequence: CDR1 ENHRY, CDR2 SYGVKD. V gave up 7 bases and J gave up 5 bases; unmatched junction bases: 6. The CDR3 runs to 13 residues.

This clonotype has a handful of counts. The chain is built from TRBV6-2 or TRBV6-3 and TRBJ2-1; 13 positions agree with TRBD2. Germline V gene lookup returns CDR1 MNHEY and CDR2 SVGEGT. This CDR3 comprises 15 residues. With V trimmed by 4 bases and J by 4 bases, 1 base remained unmatched. CDR3 residues: CASSWGLAGYNEQFF. In nucleotides, the CDR3 is TGTGCCAGCAGTTGGGGACTAGCGGGATACAATGAGCAGTTCTTC.

This clonotype was counted many times. The V and J genes are TRBV10-3 and TRBJ1-2, with 7 bases identical to TRBD1. The CDR3 has 15 residues. The J segment lost 8 bases and the V segment lost 6 bases, leaving 15 bases of the junction unmatched. Germline CDR1 reads ENHRY; CDR2 reads SYGVKD. The CDR3 reads CAISHGTAIYGGYTF. In DNA, the CDR3 is TGTGCCATCAGCCATGGGACAGCTATCTATGGGGGCTACACCTTC.

This clonotype has only a few counts. The rearrangement uses TRBV15 and TRBJ2-1, with TRBD2 identical over 10 bases. J lost 4 bases, V lost 3 bases, and 3 bases had no gene match. Germline V CDR1 and CDR2: LNHNV, YYDKDF (reference sequence). There are 15 residues in the CDR3. The CDR3 is CATSRASGSYNEQFF. The CDR3 nucleotides are TGTGCCACCAGCAGGGCTAGCGGGAGTTACAATGAGCAGTTCTTC.

This chain connects TRBV9 to TRBJ1-2; TRBD1 is a possible D gene (5 bases). The length of the CDR3 is 14 residues. Germline V gene sequence: CDR1 SGDLS, CDR2 YYNGEE. The V and J ends lost 2 bases and 6 bases respectively, with 14 bases between them. The DNA of the CDR3 is TGTGCCAGCAGCGTCGGGGCAGGACCCGATGGCTACACCTTC. It specifies CASSVGAGPDGYTF. The variable domain in full, with the rest retrieved from reference TRBV9 and TRBJ1-2, is DSGVTQTPKHLITATGQRVTLRCSPRSGDLSVYWYQQSLDQGLQFLIQYYNGEERAKGNILERFSAQQFPDLHSELNLSSLELGDSALYFCASSVGAGPDGYTFGSGTRLTVV.

This clonotype has a handful of counts. The V call is TRBV11-2, the J call TRBJ2-1; D tentatively reads TRBD1 or TRBD2 (5 bases each). The V gene's germline CDR1 is SGHAT and CDR2 FQNNGV. Trimming pared 6 bases from V and 8 bases from J, leaving 14 bases between. The CDR3 extends over 13 amino acids. CDR3 protein: CASSSLGDDEQFF. CDR3 coding DNA: TGTGCCAGCAGTTCGCTGGGGGACGATGAGCAGTTCTTC.

This clonotype was seen a handful of times. V gene TRBV7-8 combines with J gene TRBJ1-6; possibly TRBD1 for D (5 bases). Germline V gene lookup returns CDR1 SGHVS and CDR2 FQNEAQ. The CDR3 is 14 amino acids. The V and J ends lost 1 base and 6 bases respectively, with 7 bases between them. The CDR3: CASSLGGVNSPLHF. CDR3 DNA sequence: TGTGCCAGCAGCTTAGGAGGGGTTAATTCACCCCTCCACTTT.